This T cell receptor (beta chain) came from a study of blood T cell repertoires in COVID-19. The CDR3 length is 14 residues. The germline V gene encodes CDR1 MNHEY and CDR2 SVGAGI. V lost 6 bases and J lost 15, with 24 bases in between. Only in-frame clones appear in the TCRdb table, and some are missing; sequencing was by immunoSEQ multiplex PCR. The profile shows about 300,000 clones, around 84% of them singletons. The sample comprised peripheral blood. The source of this sequence is a human donor with COVID-19, enrolled during active disease. The donor label of this sample is uncertain. The chain recombines TRBV6-5 with TRBJ2-1; a weak D match, TRBD2 (6 bases). The CDR3 spells CASSLTNVERASFF. The CDR3 region has the DNA TGTGCCAGCAGCCTTACTAACGTGGAGCGGGCTTCGTTCTTC.